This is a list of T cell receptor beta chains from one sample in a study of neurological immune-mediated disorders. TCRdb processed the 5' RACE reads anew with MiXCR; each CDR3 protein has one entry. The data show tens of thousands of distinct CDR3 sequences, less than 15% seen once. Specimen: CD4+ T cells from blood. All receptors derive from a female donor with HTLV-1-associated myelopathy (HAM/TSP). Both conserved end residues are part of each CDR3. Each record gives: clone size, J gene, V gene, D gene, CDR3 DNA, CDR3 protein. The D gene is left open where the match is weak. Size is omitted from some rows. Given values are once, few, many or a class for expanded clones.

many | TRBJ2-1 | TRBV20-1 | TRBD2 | TGCAGTGCGGTAACGACTAGCGGAAGTAATGAGCAGTTCTTC | CSAVTTSGSNEQFF
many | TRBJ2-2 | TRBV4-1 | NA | TGCGCCAGCAGGCAACTAGCGAACACCGGGGAGCTGTTTTTT | CASRQLANTGELFF
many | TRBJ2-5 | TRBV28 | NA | TGTGCCAGCAGTCCCTCAGGCCTCGGCGGGACCCAGTACTTC | CASSPSGLGGTQYF
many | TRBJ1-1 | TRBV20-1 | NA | TGCAGTGCTGTACGGAACAGGGTTGTGAACACTGAAGCTTTCTTT | CSAVRNRVVNTEAFF
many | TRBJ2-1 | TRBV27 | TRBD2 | TGTGCCAGCAGTTTACGCCCCCTAGCGGGAGGGTACAATGAGCAGTTCTTC | CASSLRPLAGGYNEQFF
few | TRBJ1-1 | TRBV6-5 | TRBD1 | TGTGCCAGCAGGGACGGACAGGCGAACACTGAAGCTTTCTTT | CASRDGQANTEAFF
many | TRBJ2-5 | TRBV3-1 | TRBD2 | TGTGCCAGCAGTCAACTAGCGGAGTACCAAGAGACCCAGTACTTC | CASSQLAEYQETQYF
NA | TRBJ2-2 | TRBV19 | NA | TGTGCCAGTAGTATAGGGACAAACACCGGGGAGCTGTTTTTT | CASSIGTNTGELFF
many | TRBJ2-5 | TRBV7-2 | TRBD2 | TGTGCCAGCAGACAAACTAGCGGGGCGTCGGGAGAGACCCAGTACTTC | CASRQTSGASGETQYF
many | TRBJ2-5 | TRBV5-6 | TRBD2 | TGTGCCAGCAGCTTCCGGGGGGGGGAGACCCAGTACTTC | CASSFRGGETQYF
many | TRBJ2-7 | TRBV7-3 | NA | TGTGCCAGCAGCTCACCCCGGCCCCCGGGTCACTCCTACGAGCAGTACTTC | CASSSPRPPGHSYEQYF
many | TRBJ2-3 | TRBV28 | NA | TGTGCCAGCAAGACGGGGGCGCGGACGCAGTATTTT | CASKTGARTQYF
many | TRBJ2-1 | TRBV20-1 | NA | TGCAGTGCTAGAACCGGGAGAGGGAATGAGCAGTTCTTC | CSARTGRGNEQFF
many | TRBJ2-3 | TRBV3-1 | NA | TGTGCCAGCAGCCAAGGGGATCTGTTAGATACGCAGTATTTT | CASSQGDLLDTQYF
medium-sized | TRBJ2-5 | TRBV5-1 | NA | TGCGCCAGCAGCTTGGGAGGACGCGGGGAGACCCAGTACTTC | CASSLGGRGETQYF
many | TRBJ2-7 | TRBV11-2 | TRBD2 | TGTGCCAGCAGCTTACAGCTAGCGGGGGGACTCTACGAGCAGTACTTC | CASSLQLAGGLYEQYF
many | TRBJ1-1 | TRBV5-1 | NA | TGCGCCAGCAGCTTGGTGGTCGACACTGAAGCTTTCTTT | CASSLVVDTEAFF
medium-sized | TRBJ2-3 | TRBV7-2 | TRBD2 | TGTGCCAGCAGCTTAGGATTAGCGGGGGCCCCACTCACAGATACGCAGTATTTT | CASSLGLAGAPLTDTQYF
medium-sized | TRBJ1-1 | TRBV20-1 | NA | TGCAGTGCGGGGGATCGGAACACTGAAGCTTTCTTT | CSAGDRNTEAFF
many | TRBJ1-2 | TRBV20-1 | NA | TGCAGTGCCTCGGACAGCTATGGCTACACCTTC | CSASDSYGYTF
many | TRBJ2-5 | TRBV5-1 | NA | TGCGCCAGCAGAAGACGACAAGAAGAGACCCAGTACTTC | CASRRRQEETQYF
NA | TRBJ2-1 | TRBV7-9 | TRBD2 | TGTGCCAGCAGCTTCAGCATCGAGCGGGGGGCCCTACAAACCCACAATGAGCAGTTCTTC | CASSFSIERGALQTHNEQFF
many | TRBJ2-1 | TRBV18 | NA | TGTGCCAGCTCACCACCGGGTTTGGATGAGCAGTTCTTC | CASSPPGLDEQFF
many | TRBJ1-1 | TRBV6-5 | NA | TGTGCCAGCAGTTATGGCGGGGGAGTTGCGAACACTGAAGCTTTCTTT | CASSYGGGVANTEAFF